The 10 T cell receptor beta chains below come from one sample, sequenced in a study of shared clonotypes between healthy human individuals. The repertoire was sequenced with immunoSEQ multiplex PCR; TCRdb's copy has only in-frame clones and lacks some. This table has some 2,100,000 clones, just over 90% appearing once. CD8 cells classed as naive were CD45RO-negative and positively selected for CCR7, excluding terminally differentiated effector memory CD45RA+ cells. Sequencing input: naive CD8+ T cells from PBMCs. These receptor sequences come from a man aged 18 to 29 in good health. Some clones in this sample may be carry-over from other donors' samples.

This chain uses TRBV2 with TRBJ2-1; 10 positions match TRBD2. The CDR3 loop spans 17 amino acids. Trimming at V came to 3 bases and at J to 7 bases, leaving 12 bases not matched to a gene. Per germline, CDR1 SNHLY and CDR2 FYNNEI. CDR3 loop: CASSDGLAVKAGNEQFF. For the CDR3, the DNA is TGTGCCAGCAGTGATGGACTAGCGGTAAAAGCAGGGAATGAGCAGTTCTTC.

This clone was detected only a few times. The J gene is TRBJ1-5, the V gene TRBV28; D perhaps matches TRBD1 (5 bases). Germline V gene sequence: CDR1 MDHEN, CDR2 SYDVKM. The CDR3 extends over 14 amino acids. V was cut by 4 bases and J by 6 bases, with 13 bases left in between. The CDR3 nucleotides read TGTGCCAGCAGTTACCCCAGGGTGTCTCAGCCCCAGCATTTT. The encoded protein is CASSYPRVSQPQHF.

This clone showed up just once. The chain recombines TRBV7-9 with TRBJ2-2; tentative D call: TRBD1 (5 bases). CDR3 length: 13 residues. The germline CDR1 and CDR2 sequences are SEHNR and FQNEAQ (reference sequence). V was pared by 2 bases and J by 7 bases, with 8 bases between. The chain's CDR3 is CASSLLGDGELFF. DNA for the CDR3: TGTGCCAGCAGCTTATTAGGGGACGGGGAGCTGTTTTTT. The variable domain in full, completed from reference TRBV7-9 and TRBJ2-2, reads DTGVSQNPRHKITKRGQNVTFRCDPISEHNRLYWYRQTLGQGPEFLTYFQNEAQLEKSRLLSDRFSAERPKGSFSTLEIQRTEQGDSAMYLCASSLLGDGELFFGEGSRLTVL.

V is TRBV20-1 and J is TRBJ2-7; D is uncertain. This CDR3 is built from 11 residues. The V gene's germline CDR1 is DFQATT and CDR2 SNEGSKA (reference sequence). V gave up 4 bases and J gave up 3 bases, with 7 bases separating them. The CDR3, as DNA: TGCAGTGCTAAGCCAAGCTACGAGCAGTACTTC. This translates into CSAKPSYEQYF.

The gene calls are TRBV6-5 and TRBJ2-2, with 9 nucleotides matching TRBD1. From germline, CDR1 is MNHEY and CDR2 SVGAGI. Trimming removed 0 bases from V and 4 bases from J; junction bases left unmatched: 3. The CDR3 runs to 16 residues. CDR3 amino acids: CASSYSGDRVTGELFF. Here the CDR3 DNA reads TGTGCCAGCAGTTACTCAGGGGACAGGGTCACCGGGGAGCTGTTTTTT.

The CDR3 DNA reads as TGTGCCAGCAGATTACTCCAGGGAACCGGGGAGCTGTTTTTT. This codes for CASRLLQGTGELFF. The genes are TRBV6-4 and TRBJ2-2; weak D call: TRBD1 (5 bases). The germline V and J ends were trimmed by 6 bases and 5 bases, with 13 bases remaining between them. The length of the CDR3 is 14 residues. Looked up from germline, CDR1 is MRHNA and CDR2 is SNTAGT.

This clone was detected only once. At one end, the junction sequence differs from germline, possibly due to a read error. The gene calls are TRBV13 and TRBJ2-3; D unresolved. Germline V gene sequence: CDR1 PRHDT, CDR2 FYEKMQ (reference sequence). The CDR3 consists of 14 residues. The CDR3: CASSPATGSDLLDF. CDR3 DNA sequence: TGTGCCAGCAGCCCAGCGACCGGGTCCGACCTCTTGGATTTT.

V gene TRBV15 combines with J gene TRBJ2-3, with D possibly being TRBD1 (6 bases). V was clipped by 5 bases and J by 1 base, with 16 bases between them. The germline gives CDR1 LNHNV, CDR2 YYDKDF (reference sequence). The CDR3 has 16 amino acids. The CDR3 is CATSGGLGTRTDTQYF. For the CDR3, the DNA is TGTGCCACCAGCGGGGGTTTGGGGACACGCACAGATACGCAGTATTTT.

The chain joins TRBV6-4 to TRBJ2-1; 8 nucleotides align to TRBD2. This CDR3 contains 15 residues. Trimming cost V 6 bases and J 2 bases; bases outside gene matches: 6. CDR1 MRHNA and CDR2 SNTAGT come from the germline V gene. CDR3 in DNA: TGTGCCAGCAGGCCTATAGCGGGACCCTACAATGAGCAGTTCTTC. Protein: CASRPIAGPYNEQFF.

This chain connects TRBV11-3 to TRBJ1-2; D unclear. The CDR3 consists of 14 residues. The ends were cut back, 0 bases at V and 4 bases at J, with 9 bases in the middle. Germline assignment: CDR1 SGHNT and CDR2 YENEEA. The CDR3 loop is CASSLDNPLYGYTF. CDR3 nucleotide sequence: TGTGCCAGCAGCTTAGATAATCCCCTCTATGGCTACACCTTC.